One sample yielded the 27 T cell receptor beta chains listed below, sequenced in a study of T-cell memory formation after mild COVID-19. TCRdb re-called the 5' RACE reads through MiXCR, storing one row per CDR3 protein. The repertoire holds approximately 340,000 distinct CDR3 sequences, with 15% to 20% as singletons. The sequencing input was PBMCs or a T cell subset sorted from them (not recorded which). The receptors shown here come from a man younger than 35 who had mild COVID-19 (a few samples of this study predate the infection). Cell type and time point are not known.

The chain carries TRBV5-4 and TRBJ2-1, with 8 bases aligning to TRBD2. Germline V gene data show CDR1 as SGHNT and CDR2 as YYREEE (reference sequence). The CDR3 covers 13 residues. J gave up 7 bases and V 6 bases, and 6 bases lay outside the gene matches. The CDR3 DNA is TGTGCCAGCAAGTCTAGCGGGCTTAATGAGCAGTTCTTC. Translated: CASKSSGLNEQFF. Combining the CDR3 with reference TRBV5-4 and TRBJ2-1 gives the whole variable domain ETGVTQSPTHLIKTRGQQVTLRCSSQSGHNTVSWYQQALGQGPQFIFQYYREEENGRGNFPPRFSGLQFPNYSSELNVNALELDDSALYLCASKSSGLNEQFFGPGTRLTVL.

Many counts were recorded for this clonotype. The chain couples TRBV15 to TRBJ2-1; D gene ambiguous. V was trimmed by 0 bases and J by 5 bases, leaving 8 bases between them. Germline lookup yields CDR1 LNHNV and CDR2 YYDKDF (reference sequence). This CDR3 contains 14 residues. CDR3 region: CATSRDLADNEQFF. For the CDR3, the DNA is TGTGCCACCAGCAGAGATCTGGCGGACAATGAGCAGTTCTTC. Variable domain in full (rest from reference TRBV15 and TRBJ2-1): DAMVIQNPRYQVTQFGKPVTLSCSQTLNHNVMYWYQQKSSQAPKLLFHYYDKDFNNEADTPDNFQSRRPNTSFCFLDIRSPGLGDTAMYLCATSRDLADNEQFFGPGTRLTVL.

There are a few counts of this clonotype. The chain joins TRBV21-1 to TRBJ2-7. TRBV21-1 is classified as a pseudogene. CDR3 length: 15 residues. The CDR3 here is CASSKSSDHTYEQYV. The CDR3 DNA reads as TGTGCCAGCAGCAAAAGTTCGGACCATACCTACGAGCAGTACGTC.

This clonotype was found a few times. V is TRBV6-6 and J is TRBJ1-1; D is unresolved. Trimming shortened V by 4 bases and J by 1 base, and 10 bases separated the two germline ends. The CDR3 has 14 amino acids. CDR1 is MNHNY and CDR2 is SVGAGI in the germline V gene (reference sequence). Here the CDR3 DNA reads TGTGCCAGCAGTTCCCGACTGGAGAACACTGAAGCTTTCTTT. Its translation: CASSSRLENTEAFF.

This rearrangement joins TRBV5-1 to TRBJ1-1, with 11 bases lining up with TRBD1. The CDR3 contains 15 residues. With 4 bases clipped from V and 7 bases from J, the junction kept 9 bases outside the gene matches. Germline values: CDR1 SGHRS, CDR2 YFSETQ. CDR3 nucleotides: TGCGCCAGCAGCCCGGACAGGGGGCTTTTCGGTGAAGCTTTCTTT. Translating it yields CASSPDRGLFGEAFF.

This clonotype was seen more than once but under ten times. The chain couples TRBV19 to TRBJ2-3; D remains ambiguous. The germline gives CDR1 LNHDA, CDR2 SQIVND (reference sequence). This CDR3 contains 13 residues. Trimming removed 7 bases from V and 1 base from J, with 9 bases in between. The CDR3 region has the DNA TGTGCCAGTACCCTCTCGGGCACAGATACGCAGTATTTT. Its translation is CASTLSGTDTQYF.

V gene TRBV7-9 combines with J gene TRBJ1-2; TRBD1 might be the D (5 bases). Germline values: CDR1 SEHNR, CDR2 FQNEAQ (reference sequence). The CDR3 sequence is 14 residues long. V was cut by 7 bases and J by 4 bases, with 16 bases left in between. CDR3 DNA: TGTGCCAGCACCAAGGTGGGGGACCCCTATGGCTACACCTTC. Its protein is CASTKVGDPYGYTF.

The chain carries TRBV7-2 and TRBJ1-3; 7 bases fit TRBD1. Germline V gives CDR1 SGHTA, CDR2 FQGNSA. The length of the CDR3 is 16 residues. J was trimmed by 0 bases and V by 6 bases; bases with no gene match: 8. CDR3 sequence (DNA): TGTGCCAGCAGTAAGATGGGACAGCGCTCTGGAAACACCATATATTTT. Encoded protein: CASSKMGQRSGNTIYF.

In its sample, this clonotype was seen a few times. The chain combines TRBV2 with TRBJ2-7; TRBD2 aligns across 8 bases. V was clipped by 3 bases and J by 0 bases; unmatched bases: 16. Germline-derived CDR1 and CDR2 are SNHLY and FYNNEI. The CDR3 extends over 19 amino acids. CDR3 in amino acids: CASSDPLESGSGDSYEQYF. The CDR3 DNA reads as TGTGCCAGCAGTGACCCCCTCGAGTCAGGTAGCGGGGACTCCTACGAGCAGTACTTC.

This clonotype showed up just a few times. The chain recombines TRBV27 with TRBJ1-6; D perhaps matches TRBD1 (5 bases). Germline V lookup: CDR1 MNHEY, CDR2 SMNVEV (reference sequence). The CDR3 length is 15 residues. V lost 6 bases, J lost 10 bases, and 19 bases lay in between. The CDR3 is CASSYGSGWGSPLHF. The CDR3 DNA is TGTGCCAGCAGCTACGGGAGCGGTTGGGGGTCACCCCTCCACTTT.

This clonotype was detected many times. In DNA, the CDR3 is TGTGCCAGCAGCTTGCTAGCGGGGGGAGCCTACGAGCAGTACGTC. The encoded protein is CASSLLAGGAYEQYV. The chain is built from TRBV7-9 and TRBJ2-7; 11 bases align to TRBD2. This CDR3 has 15 amino acids. The V and J ends lost 3 bases and 2 bases, in that order; junction bases with no gene match: 3. Per germline, CDR1 SEHNR and CDR2 FQNEAQ (reference sequence).

J is TRBJ1-1 and V is TRBV6-5, with D unresolved. The ends were cut back, 6 bases at V and 4 bases at J, with 15 bases in the middle. The germline V gene has CDR1 MNHEY and CDR2 SVGAGI. The CDR3 has 14 residues. The CDR3 loop reads CASSLSGRVTEAFF. CDR3 coding DNA: TGTGCCAGCAGCCTCTCTGGGAGAGTCACTGAAGCTTTCTTT.

This rearrangement joins TRBV7-9 to TRBJ1-5; D remains ambiguous. V shed 3 bases and J shed 0 bases, with 3 bases lying between them. CDR1 SEHNR and CDR2 FQNEAQ come from the germline V gene (reference sequence). This CDR3 spans 13 amino acids. The DNA of the CDR3 is TGTGCCAGCAGCTTTGATAGCAATCAGCCCCAGCATTTT. It is translated as CASSFDSNQPQHF. Looking up the rest from reference TRBV7-9 and TRBJ1-5 gives the full variable domain: DTGVSQNPRHKITKRGQNVTFRCDPISEHNRLYWYRQTLGQGPEFLTYFQNEAQLEKSRLLSDRFSAERPKGSFSTLEIQRTEQGDSAMYLCASSFDSNQPQHFGDGTRLSIL.

This clonotype was seen only a few times. The genes are TRBV28 and TRBJ2-1; 10 positions match TRBD2. Germline CDR1 reads MDHEN; CDR2 reads SYDVKM. The V gene end was trimmed by 2 bases and the J gene end by 7 bases; junction bases not matched to a gene: 5. The CDR3 contains 15 residues. The CDR3 protein is CASSLGSAGGNEQFF. Here the CDR3 DNA reads TGTGCCAGCAGTTTAGGTTCAGCGGGGGGGAATGAGCAGTTCTTC.

The chain has TRBV6-5 and TRBJ2-7; tentative D call: TRBD1 (6 bases). Germline values: CDR1 MNHEY, CDR2 SVGAGI. Trimming removed 10 bases at V and 0 bases at J, with 13 bases between. The length of the CDR3 is 13 residues. The CDR3 DNA follows: TGTGCCACCAAACGGGACACCTCCTACGAGCAGTACGTC. It yields the protein CATKRDTSYEQYV.

This clonotype was recorded many times. V and J are TRBV2 and TRBJ1-5; D unclear. CDR3 length: 13 amino acids. Trimming took off 7 bases at V and 2 bases at J, with 9 bases between the two ends. CDR1 and CDR2 from the germline V gene are SNHLY and FYNNEI. CDR3 DNA: TGTGCCAGCAATGATTTTGGCAATCAGCCCCAGCATTTT. Its protein is CASNDFGNQPQHF.

This chain joins TRBV2 and TRBJ2-1, with 8 bases identical to TRBD1. The CDR3 has 15 residues. In germline, CDR1 is SNHLY, CDR2 FYNNEI. With V trimmed by 8 bases and J by 10 bases, 16 bases remained unmatched. The CDR3 DNA sequence: TGTGCCAGCGGGTTCTCAGGACAGGGTATTGGGGAGCAGTTCTTC. Translation gives CASGFSGQGIGEQFF. Combining the CDR3 with reference TRBV2 and TRBJ2-1 gives the whole variable domain EPEVTQTPSHQVTQMGQEVILRCVPISNHLYFYWYRQILGQKVEFLVSFYNNEISEKSEIFDDQFSVERPDGSNFTLKIRSTKLEDSAMYFCASGFSGQGIGEQFFGPGTRLTVL.

V is TRBV5-1 and J is TRBJ2-7, with TRBD2 matching 7 bases. V lost 0 bases and J lost 6; bases outside the gene matches: 18. Germline assignment: CDR1 SGHRS and CDR2 YFSETQ. There are 18 residues in the CDR3. CDR3 in amino acids: CASSLESPGRGLRGEQYF. As DNA, the CDR3 is TGCGCCAGCAGCTTGGAAAGTCCAGGGAGGGGTTTAAGGGGCGAGCAGTACTTC.

The CDR3 coding sequence is TGTGCCAGCAGTTCGGGACAGGGTCTGATCGAGCAGTTCTTC. Protein product: CASSSGQGLIEQFF. J is TRBJ2-1 and V is TRBV21-1; TRBD1 was called by the table and not checked on the DNA. TRBV21-1 is noted as a pseudogene. The CDR3 consists of 14 residues.

This clonotype has just a few counts. The chain uses TRBV7-3 and TRBJ2-5, with TRBD1 identical over 9 bases. The trim removed 2 bases at V and 4 bases at J, leaving 8 bases unmatched. CDR1 SGHTA and CDR2 FQGTGA come from the germline V gene. This CDR3 contains 16 residues. The CDR3: CASSLSGTGFGETQYF. The CDR3 nucleotides are TGTGCCAGCAGCTTATCAGGGACAGGGTTTGGAGAGACCCAGTACTTC. Looking up the rest from reference TRBV7-3 and TRBJ2-5 gives the full variable domain: GAGVSQTPSNKVTEKGKYVELRCDPISGHTALYWYRQSLGQGPEFLIYFQGTGAADDSGLPNDRFFAVRPEGSVSTLKIQRTERGDSAVYLCASSLSGTGFGETQYFGPGTRLLVL.

The chain is built from TRBV12-5 and TRBJ1-3; weak D call: TRBD1 (5 bases). The CDR3 runs to 19 residues. Trimming shortened V by 3 bases and J by 2 bases, and 23 bases separated the two germline ends. Germline CDR1 LGHNT, CDR2 FRNRAP. The CDR3 loop reads CASGFLLGAERNPGNTIYF. CDR3 nucleotides: TGTGCTAGTGGTTTTCTCTTAGGGGCGGAGCGGAACCCTGGAAACACCATATATTTT.

This sequence joins TRBV6-2 or TRBV6-3 and TRBJ2-7, with a weak D call TRBD2 (6 bases). The V gene's germline CDR1 is MNHEY and CDR2 SVGEGT. Deletions cut 7 bases from V and 6 bases from J, with 22 bases between. The CDR3 sequence is 15 residues long. CDR3 DNA: TGTGCCAGCACCGCGCCCGGGGGTAAATTTGGCGAGCAGTACTTC. Its translation is CASTAPGGKFGEQYF.

V usage is TRBV7-2 and J usage is TRBJ1-2, with 8 positions matching TRBD1. Trimming took 5 bases from V and 4 from J; bases not matched to a gene: 6. CDR3 size: 14 residues. Germline V gene data show CDR1 as SGHTA and CDR2 as FQGNSA. CDR3 protein: CASSPAGQAYGYTF. Written as DNA, the CDR3 is TGTGCCAGCAGCCCGGCGGGACAGGCCTATGGCTACACCTTC.

This clonotype was counted a few times. The rearrangement joins TRBV9 to TRBJ1-2; 11 nucleotides line up with TRBD1. The J segment lost 4 bases and the V segment lost 3 bases, leaving 8 bases of the junction unmatched. There are 16 residues in the CDR3. Germline loops: CDR1 SGDLS, CDR2 YYNGEE. CDR3 amino acids: CASSGDWDRGIYGYTF. In DNA, the CDR3 is TGTGCCAGCAGCGGGGATTGGGACAGGGGGATCTATGGCTACACCTTC.

This clonotype was counted a single time. V and J are TRBV6-6 and TRBJ2-1, with a weak D call TRBD1 (6 bases). V was cut by 6 bases and J by 6 bases, with 15 bases left in between. The germline gives CDR1 MNHNY, CDR2 SVGAGI (reference sequence). The CDR3 has 14 residues. CDR3 amino acids: CASSSDRDINEQFF. DNA for the CDR3: TGTGCCAGCAGCTCCGACCGGGACATCAATGAGCAGTTCTTC.

The chain uses TRBV6-5 and TRBJ2-5; 11 bases line up with TRBD1. The ends lost 1 base at V and 5 bases at J; junction bases unmatched: 6. The germline CDR1 and CDR2 sequences are MNHEY and SVGAGI. The CDR3 consists of 16 residues. CDR3 DNA sequence: TGTGCCAGCAGTTACTTCGGACAGGGGGCGTTGGAGACCCAGTACTTC. It yields the protein CASSYFGQGALETQYF.

This clonotype was seen more than once but under ten times. CDR3 in amino acids: CSSRLSSYNSPLHF. CDR3 coding DNA: TGCAGCTCACGACTGAGCTCCTATAATTCACCCCTCCACTTT. The chain has TRBV29-1 and TRBJ1-6; D is undetermined. V was cut by 8 bases and J by 0 bases, with 11 bases left in between. Germline CDR1 is SQVTM and CDR2 is ANQGSEA. The CDR3 spans 14 residues.